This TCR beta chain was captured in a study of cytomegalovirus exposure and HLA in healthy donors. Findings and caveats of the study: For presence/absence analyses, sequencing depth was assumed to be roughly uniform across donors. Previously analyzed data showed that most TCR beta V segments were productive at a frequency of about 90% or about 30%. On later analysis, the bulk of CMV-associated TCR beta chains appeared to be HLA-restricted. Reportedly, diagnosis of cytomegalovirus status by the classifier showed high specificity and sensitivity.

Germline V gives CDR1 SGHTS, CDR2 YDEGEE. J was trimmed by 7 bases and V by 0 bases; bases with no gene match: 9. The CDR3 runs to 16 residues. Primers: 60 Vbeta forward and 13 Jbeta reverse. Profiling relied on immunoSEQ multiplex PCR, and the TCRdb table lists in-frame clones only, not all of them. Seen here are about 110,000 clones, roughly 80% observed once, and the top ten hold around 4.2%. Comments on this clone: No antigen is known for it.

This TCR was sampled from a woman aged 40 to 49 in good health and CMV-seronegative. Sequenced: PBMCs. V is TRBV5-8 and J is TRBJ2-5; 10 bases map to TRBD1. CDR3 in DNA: TGTGCCAGCAGCTTGGTTGGCTGGACAGGGGGATTGACCCAGTACTTC. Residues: CASSLVGWTGGLTQYF.